These T cell receptor beta chains were read from a single sample in a study of human T cells and chemical hapten exposure. MiXCR, applied by TCRdb to the RACE reads, yields one record per CDR3 protein. The sample shows 50,000 to 80,000 distinct CDR3 sequences, approximately 9.9% of them seen only once. The sequencing here drew on whole blood, taken in connection with sensitization to the hapten diphenylcyclopropenone (DPC). The receptors were gathered from a woman aged 30 to 39 with alopecia areata. Some clones in this sample may be carry-over from other donors' samples. CDR3s include the opening cysteine and the closing phenylalanine or tryptophan. Each record gives: clone size, D gene, V gene, J gene, CDR3 DNA, CDR3 protein. D genes are given only for firm matches. Clone sizes are given selectively: once, few, many, or a class where the clone is expanded.

>many|NA|TRBV7-6|TRBJ1-1
TGTGCCAGCAGCTTAGTCGACCGGGGCACTGAAGCTTTCTTT
CASSLVDRGTEAFF
>many|TRBD1|TRBV7-9|TRBJ2-1
TGTGCCAGCAGCTGGGGGACAGGGAACAATGAGCAGTTCTTC
CASSWGTGNNEQFF
>many|TRBD1|TRBV7-9|TRBJ1-1
TGTGCCAGCAGCCCGTGGTCAGGGGGGAGAAAGACTGAAGCTTTCTTT
CASSPWSGGRKTEAFF
>NA|NA|TRBV20-1|TRBJ2-1
TGCAGTGCTAGCTGGGAGTCTTCCTACAATGAGCAGTTCTTC
CSASWESSYNEQFF
>few|TRBD2|TRBV7-9|TRBJ2-5
TGTGCCAGCAGCGGTAGGACTAGCGGGGGACCTCAAGAGACCCAGTACTTC
CASSGRTSGGPQETQYF
>few|NA|TRBV7-9|TRBJ1-5
TGTGCCAGCAGCTTAGGAGGTAACAACAATCAGCCCCAGCATTTT
CASSLGGNNNQPQHF
>NA|NA|TRBV6-5|TRBJ2-7
TGTGCCAGCAGTTACTACAGGGCGGGCTACGAGCAGTACTTC
CASSYYRAGYEQYF
>NA|NA|TRBV28|TRBJ1-2
TGTGCCAGCAGCCAAACAGGGTCCGGCTACACCTTC
CASSQTGSGYTF
>many|TRBD2|TRBV7-6|TRBJ2-3
TGTGCCAGCAGCGCTCGGACTAGCGGCGGAGGAGGCTCAGATACGCAGTATTTT
CASSARTSGGGGSDTQYF
>many|NA|TRBV6-6|TRBJ2-5
TGTGCCAGCAGGGGGACGGTAGAAGAGACCCAGTACTTC
CASRGTVEETQYF
>many|NA|TRBV28|TRBJ1-1
TGTGCCAGCAGTTTAAGGATAGGTCTGGGCACTGAAGCTTTCTTT
CASSLRIGLGTEAFF
>NA|NA|TRBV21-1|TRBJ1-2
TGTGCCAGCAGCAAAGCAAGGTGTTCGCTCCCCTACGGCTACACCTTC
CASSKARCSLPYGYTF
>NA|NA|TRBV7-9|TRBJ2-2
TGTGCCAGCAGCTTAGATTCTGGGGAGAACACCGGGGAGCTGTTTTTT
CASSLDSGENTGELFF
>many|NA|TRBV20-1|TRBJ2-1
TGCAGTGCTAGAGATTTCGGAGATGAGCAGTTCTTC
CSARDFGDEQFF
>many|NA|TRBV20-1|TRBJ2-1
TGCAGTGCTAGATCCCGGGGCTCCTACAATGAGCAGTTCTTC
CSARSRGSYNEQFF
>many|NA|TRBV5-1|TRBJ2-7
TGCGCCAGCAGCTTAGGGTCGAGGACCTACGAGCAGTACTTC
CASSLGSRTYEQYF
>NA|NA|TRBV6-5|TRBJ2-1
TGTGCCAGCAGTTACTCCGGGCCCAGTGGAGACAATGAGCAGTTCTTC
CASSYSGPSGDNEQFF
>few|TRBD1|TRBV12-3/TRBV12-4|TRBJ1-1
TGTGCCAGCAGCCGGACAGGGGGAGACACTGAAGCTTTCTTT
CASSRTGGDTEAFF
>few|NA|TRBV19|TRBJ1-2
TGTGCCAGTAGTCAGGATTTTGGAGCGAGTGGCTACACCTTC
CASSQDFGASGYTF
>NA|NA|TRBV3-1|TRBJ2-7
TGTGCCAGCAGCCAAGTGGCGGGACTTGGGGAGCAGTACTTC
CASSQVAGLGEQYF
>NA|TRBD2|TRBV20-1|TRBJ2-1
TGCAGTGCTAGAGATTGGGTAGCGGGGGGGCAGTACAATGAGCAGTTCTTC
CSARDWVAGGQYNEQFF
>few|TRBD2|TRBV7-6|TRBJ2-2
TGTGCCAGCAGCCCTCTAGCGGGACCCGGCGGGGAGCTGTTTTTT
CASSPLAGPGGELFF
>few|TRBD1|TRBV2|TRBJ2-5
TGTGCCAGCAGTTCGGACAGGGCCGGCGAGACCCAGTACTTC
CASSSDRAGETQYF
>NA|NA|TRBV6-1|TRBJ2-7
TGTGCCAGCTGGGAAGGTCTGCAGCAGTACTTC
CASWEGLQQYF
>NA|NA|TRBV5-1|TRBJ2-7
TGCGCCAGCAGTCTGGACAGCCCCATCTCCTACGAGCAGTACTTC
CASSLDSPISYEQYF
>many|NA|TRBV12-3/TRBV12-4|TRBJ2-2
TGTGCCAGCAGTCGGCTAGTTGGCGGGGAGCTGTTTTTT
CASSRLVGGELFF
>NA|NA|TRBV28|TRBJ2-7
TGTGCCAGCTCAAAGGGCCAGATCTCCTACGAGCAGTACTTC
CASSKGQISYEQYF
>many|NA|TRBV30|TRBJ2-2
TGTGCAGAAAGATATATATCCGGGGAGCTGTTTTTT
CAERYISGELFF
>few|TRBD2|TRBV7-6|TRBJ2-3
TGTGCCAGCAGCTTAGCCGTTGCGGGGGGTTCCACAGATACGCAGTATTTT
CASSLAVAGGSTDTQYF